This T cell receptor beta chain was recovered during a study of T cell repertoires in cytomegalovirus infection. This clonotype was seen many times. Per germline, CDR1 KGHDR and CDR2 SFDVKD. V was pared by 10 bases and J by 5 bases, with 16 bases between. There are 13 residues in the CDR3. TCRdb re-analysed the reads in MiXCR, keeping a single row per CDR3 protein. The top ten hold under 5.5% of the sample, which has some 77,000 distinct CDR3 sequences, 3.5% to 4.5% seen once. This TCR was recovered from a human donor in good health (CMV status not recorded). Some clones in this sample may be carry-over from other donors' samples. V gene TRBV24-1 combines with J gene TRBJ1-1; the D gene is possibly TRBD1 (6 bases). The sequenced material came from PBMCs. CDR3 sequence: CATAGGQGTEAFF. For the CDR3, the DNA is TGTGCCACGGCGGGGGGGCAGGGGACTGAAGCTTTCTTT.